This T cell receptor (beta chain) was sequenced in a study of OX40 agonist ivuxolimab in advanced cancers. For the study at large: The study enrolled dose-escalation patients with hepatocellular carcinoma, melanoma, renal cell or head and neck cancer. Partial responses were seen in three patients, one with hepatocellular carcinoma and two with cutaneous melanoma.

This CDR3 has 16 residues. The trim removed 11 bases at V and 2 bases at J, leaving 11 bases unmatched. CDR1 and CDR2 (germline): MRHNA, SNTAGT. Only in-frame clones appear in the TCRdb table, and some are missing; sequencing was by immunoSEQ multiplex PCR. The table shows tens of thousands of clones, with around nine tenths occurring only once. The chain couples TRBV6-4 to TRBJ2-5, with 13 bases fitting TRBD2. Sequencing was performed on CD4+ or CD8+ T cells sorted from blood, taken in a trial of the OX40 agonist ivuxolimab. The sequence was collected from an adult with an advanced solid tumor such as melanoma, head and neck, liver or kidney cancer. The CDR3: CAPGLAGQKRQETQYF. For the CDR3, the DNA is TGTGCCCCGGGACTAGCGGGGCAAAAGCGACAAGAGACCCAGTACTTC.